The clone carrying this T cell receptor beta chain was picked up a small number of times. The antigen is unknown. This beta chain is a stray sequence in a library constructed for alpha chains; its clone size is not meaningful. This sample's time point: sample taken at primary tumor resection. A single record per CDR3 protein comes from TCRdb applying MiXCR to the 5' RACE reads. The sample includes 150 or so distinct CDR3 sequences, about 12% of them seen just once. This specimen belongs to a study of spatial heterogeneity in lung cancer. Deletions cut 6 bases from V and 0 bases from J, with 21 bases between. The CDR3 covers 18 residues. The V gene's germline CDR1 is SGHTA and CDR2 FQGNSA. Study findings and constraints: Higher tumor mutation counts went along with higher counts of expanded intratumoral alpha and beta TCRs. Of the expanded TCRs, ubiquitous and regional counts tracked the counts of ubiquitous and regional nonsynonymous mutations, respectively.

The chain carries TRBV7-2 and TRBJ1-5; D gene uncertain. The sequencing used lung tumor tissue, collected at surgery. This clonotype was sampled from a male donor with early-stage non-small cell lung cancer. The CDR3 spells CASSLKLGAEASNQPQHF. DNA for the CDR3: TGTGCCAGCAGTCTCAAATTGGGCGCAGAGGCTAGCAATCAGCCCCAGCATTTT.